This TCR beta chain was retrieved from a study of Graves' ophthalmopathy and Graves' hyperthyroidism. RNA transcripts were the source from which TCR beta CDR3 regions were amplified. In the first round, RT-PCR was carried out with HTBI primers, and a multiplex PCR formed the second round. TCRdb ran MiXCR on the multiplex PCR reads and lists one entry per CDR3 protein. The sample shows under 200,000 distinct CDR3 sequences, 30% to 45% of them seen only once. CDR1 is MNHEY and CDR2 is SVGAGI in the germline V gene. The CDR3 is 17 amino acids. Trimming pared 4 bases from V and 7 bases from J, leaving 23 bases between.

This TCR came from a woman between 40 and 55 years old with Graves' ophthalmopathy. The V call is TRBV6-5, the J call TRBJ1-5, with D maybe TRBD1 (5 bases). The sample was peripheral blood. The DNA of the CDR3 is TGTGCCAGCAGTTCCAAGGGGTCCGGGATAACGGGGCAGCCCCAGCATTTT. Translated: CASSSKGSGITGQPQHF.